This T cell receptor beta chain derives from a study of cytomegalovirus exposure and HLA in healthy donors. Study-level points and caveats: Per published accounts, TCR beta sequences correctly predicted the HLA-A and HLA-B alleles of most subjects.

V was trimmed by 1 base and J by 3 bases, leaving 11 bases between them. CDR3 length: 15 amino acids. The germline gives CDR1 SGHAT, CDR2 FQNNGV. The PCR ran on 60 Vbeta and 13 Jbeta primers. Sequencing used immunoSEQ multiplex PCR; TCRdb keeps in-frame clones, though not all of them. The sample lists 150,000 to 200,000 clones; 80% were seen once. About this clone itself: Its antigen is not identified.

Source material: PBMCs. This receptor was obtained from a woman aged 50 to 60 in good health and CMV-seropositive. V usage is TRBV11-2 and J usage is TRBJ2-3, with D possibly TRBD2 on 7 matching bases. CDR3: CASSLAGGPTDTQYF. DNA of the CDR3: TGTGCCAGCAGCTTAGCCGGGGGGCCAACAGATACGCAGTATTTT.